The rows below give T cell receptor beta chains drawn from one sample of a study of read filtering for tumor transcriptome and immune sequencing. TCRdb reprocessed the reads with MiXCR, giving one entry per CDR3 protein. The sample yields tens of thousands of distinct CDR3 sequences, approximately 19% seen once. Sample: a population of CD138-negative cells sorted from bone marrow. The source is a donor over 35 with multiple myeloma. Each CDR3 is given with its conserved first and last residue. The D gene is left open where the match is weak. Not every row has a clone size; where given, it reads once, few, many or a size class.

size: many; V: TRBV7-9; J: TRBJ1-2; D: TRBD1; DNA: TGTGCCAGCAGCTTAGGAAGGGGGGACAGCGTAAACCCAATCTATGGCTACACCTTC; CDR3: CASSLGRGDSVNPIYGYTF
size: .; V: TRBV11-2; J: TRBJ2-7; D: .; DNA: TGTGTCAGCAGTTTGGGAGTAGGGTCCTACGAGCAGTACTTC; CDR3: CVSSLGVGSYEQYF
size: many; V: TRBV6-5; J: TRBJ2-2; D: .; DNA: TGTGCCAGCATCCCCCCGGGACCTCGAGGGACCGGGGAGCTGTTTTTT; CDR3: CASIPPGPRGTGELFF
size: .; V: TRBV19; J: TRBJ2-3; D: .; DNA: TGTGCCAGTAGTATGGGGTTTGGCACAGATACGCAGTATTTT; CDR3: CASSMGFGTDTQYF
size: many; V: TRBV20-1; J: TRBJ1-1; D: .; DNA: TGCAGTGCTAGAAGGACAGATGAAGCTTTCTTT; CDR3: CSARRTDEAFF
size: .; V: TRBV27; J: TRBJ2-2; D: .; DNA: TGTGCCAGCAGTGGTGGGACATCGAACACCGGGGAGTTGCTTTTT; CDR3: CASSGGTSNTGELLF
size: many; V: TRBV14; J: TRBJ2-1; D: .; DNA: TGTGCCAGCAGCCGGACGAGCTCCTACAATGAGCAGTTCTTC; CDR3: CASSRTSSYNEQFF
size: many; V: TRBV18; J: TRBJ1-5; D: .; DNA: TGTGCCAGCTCACCGGCAGGGGATCAGCCCCAGCATTTT; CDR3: CASSPAGDQPQHF
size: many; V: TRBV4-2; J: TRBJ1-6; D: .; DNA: TGTGCCAGCAGCCAAGAGGGTCGGAATTCACCCCTCCACTTT; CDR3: CASSQEGRNSPLHF
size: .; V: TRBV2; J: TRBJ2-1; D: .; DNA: TGTGCCGGCGTCCGGAACAGCCCAATCAATGAGCAGTTCTTC; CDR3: CAGVRNSPINEQFF
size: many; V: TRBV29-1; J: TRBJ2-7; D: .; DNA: TGCAGCGTTGAAGTCGGGGACGACGAGCAGTACTTC; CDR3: CSVEVGDDEQYF
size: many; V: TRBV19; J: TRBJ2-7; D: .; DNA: TGTGCCAGTAGCCTGGACAGTTTAAACTACGAGCAGTACTTC; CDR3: CASSLDSLNYEQYF
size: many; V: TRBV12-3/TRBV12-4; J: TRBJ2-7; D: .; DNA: TGTGCCAGCAGTTTCGGGGGAGTGGGCGAGCAGTACTTC; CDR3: CASSFGGVGEQYF
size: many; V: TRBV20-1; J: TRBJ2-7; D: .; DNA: TGCAGTGCTAGCGGGCAGAGAAATTACGAGCAGTACTTC; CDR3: CSASGQRNYEQYF
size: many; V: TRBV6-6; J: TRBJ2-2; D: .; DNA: TGTGCCAGCAGTTACTTGGGCCTGAACACCGGGGAGCTGTTTTTT; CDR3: CASSYLGLNTGELFF
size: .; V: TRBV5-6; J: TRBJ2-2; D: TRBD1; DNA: TGTGCCAGCAGCTCGGACAGGGGTTTGGCCGGGGAGCTGTTTTTT; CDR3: CASSSDRGLAGELFF
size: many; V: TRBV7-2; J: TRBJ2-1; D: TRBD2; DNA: TGTGCCACCAAGCGGGAGTCGACGTCTAATGAGCAGTTCTTC; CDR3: CATKRESTSNEQFF
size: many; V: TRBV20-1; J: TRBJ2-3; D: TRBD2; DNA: TGCAGTGCAAGTACTAGCGGGTCATTCACAGATACGCAGTATTTT; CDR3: CSASTSGSFTDTQYF
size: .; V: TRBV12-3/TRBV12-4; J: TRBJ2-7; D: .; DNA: TGTGCCAGCAGTCTCCTGGTCCCGATCTCTGGGGACGAGCAGTACTTC; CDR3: CASSLLVPISGDEQYF
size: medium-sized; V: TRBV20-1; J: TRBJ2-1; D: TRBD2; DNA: TGCAGTGCTGACCTAGCGGGGACCTACAATGAGCAGTTCTTC; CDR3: CSADLAGTYNEQFF
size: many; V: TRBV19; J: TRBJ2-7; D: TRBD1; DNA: TGTGCCAGTAGTACGCCGGGGACAGCATCCTACGAGCAGTACTTC; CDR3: CASSTPGTASYEQYF
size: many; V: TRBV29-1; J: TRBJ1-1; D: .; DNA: TGCAGCGTTGAGAAGTTTACTGAAGCTTTCTTT; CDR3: CSVEKFTEAFF
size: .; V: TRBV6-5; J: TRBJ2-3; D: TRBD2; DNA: TGTGCCAGCAGTCCGCCGGCCGGTGGGGGGGCGCAGTATTTT; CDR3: CASSPPAGGGAQYF
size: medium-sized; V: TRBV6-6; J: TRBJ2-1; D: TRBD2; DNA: TGTGCCAGCAGCGGGAGGAGCCGATACAATGAGCAGTTCTTC; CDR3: CASSGRSRYNEQFF
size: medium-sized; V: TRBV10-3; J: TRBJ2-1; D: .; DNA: TGTGCCATCAGTGAGCCTGGGGGGTTCGCGGGCCATGAGCAGTTCTTC; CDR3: CAISEPGGFAGHEQFF
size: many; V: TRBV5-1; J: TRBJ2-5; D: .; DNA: TGCGCCAGCAGCAAGGGCGTGCAAGAGACCCAGTACTTC; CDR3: CASSKGVQETQYF
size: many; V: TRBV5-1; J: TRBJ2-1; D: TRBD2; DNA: TGCGCCAGCTCCCCCGAAGAGCGGGAGCACGATGAGCAGTTCTTC; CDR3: CASSPEEREHDEQFF
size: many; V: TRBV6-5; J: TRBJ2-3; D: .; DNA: TGTGCCAGCAGTAACTCTCACAGCACAGATACGCAGTATTTT; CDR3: CASSNSHSTDTQYF
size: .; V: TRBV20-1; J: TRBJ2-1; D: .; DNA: TGCAGTGCTAGGGTACTTCGGCAAACTAGCGTGGGGCCCACAGGGGGGCAGTTCTTC; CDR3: CSARVLRQTSVGPTGGQFF
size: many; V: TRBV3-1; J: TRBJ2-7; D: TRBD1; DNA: TGTGCCAGCAGCCAAGGGATGGGACAGCCCTACGAGCAGTACTTC; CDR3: CASSQGMGQPYEQYF
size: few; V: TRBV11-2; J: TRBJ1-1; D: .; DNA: TGTGCCAGCGGGCGGCTGGGGAACAGGAACACTGAAGCTTTCTTT; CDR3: CASGRLGNRNTEAFF
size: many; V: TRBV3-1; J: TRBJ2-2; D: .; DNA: TGTGCCAGCAGCAACCGGGGCCTCGCGAACACCGGGGAGCTGTTTTTT; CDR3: CASSNRGLANTGELFF
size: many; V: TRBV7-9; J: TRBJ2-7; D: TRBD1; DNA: TGTGCCAGCAGTACCGGACAGGGGGGGTCGGACGAGCAGTACTTC; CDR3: CASSTGQGGSDEQYF
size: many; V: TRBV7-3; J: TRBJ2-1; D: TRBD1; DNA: TGTGCCAGCAGCTTAAGGGTGGGACAGGGCGGCAATGAGCAGTTCTTC; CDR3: CASSLRVGQGGNEQFF
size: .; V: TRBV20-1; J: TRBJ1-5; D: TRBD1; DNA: TGCAGTGCTAGAGTAGGGGGCGGAATGATCAATCAGCCCCAGCATTTT; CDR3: CSARVGGGMINQPQHF
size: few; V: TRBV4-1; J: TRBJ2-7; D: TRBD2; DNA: TGCGCCAGCAGCCAAGCGGCGGGGGACTCCTACGAGCAGTACTTC; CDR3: CASSQAAGDSYEQYF
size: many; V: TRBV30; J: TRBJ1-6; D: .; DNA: TGTGCCTGGAGTGTACAAACGGATTCACCCCTCCACTTT; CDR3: CAWSVQTDSPLHF
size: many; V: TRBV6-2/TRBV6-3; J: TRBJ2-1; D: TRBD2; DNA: TGTGCCAGCAGTTACAGGGACTGGGGGGGTGGCGAGCAGTTCTTC; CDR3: CASSYRDWGGGEQFF
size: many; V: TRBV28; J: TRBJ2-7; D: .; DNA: TGTGCCAGCAGCAGACGGAGGGACGACGGCGAGCAGTACTTC; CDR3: CASSRRRDDGEQYF
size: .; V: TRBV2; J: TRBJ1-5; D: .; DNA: TGTGCCAGCAGGGGGGGCAGTGGAATGGATCAGCCCCAGCATTTT; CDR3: CASRGGSGMDQPQHF
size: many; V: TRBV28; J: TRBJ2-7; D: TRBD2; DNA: TGTGCCAGCAGTCCCGCTCCGGGACTAGCGGTCTACGAGCAGTACTTC; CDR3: CASSPAPGLAVYEQYF
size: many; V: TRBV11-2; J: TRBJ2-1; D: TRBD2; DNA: TGTGCCAGCAGCTTTAGCGGGAGCTCTAAACCCTACAATGAGCAGTTCTTC; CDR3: CASSFSGSSKPYNEQFF
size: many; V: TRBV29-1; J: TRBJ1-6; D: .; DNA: TGCAGCGTTTCCAGCTCCTATAATTCACCCCTCCACTTT; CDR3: CSVSSSYNSPLHF
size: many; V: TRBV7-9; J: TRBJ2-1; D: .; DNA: TGTGCCAGCAGCCTTATAGTAACTCTAAGAGGTAATGAGCAGTTCTTC; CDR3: CASSLIVTLRGNEQFF
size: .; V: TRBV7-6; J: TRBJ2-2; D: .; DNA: TGTGCCAGCAGCTTAGGTGATGGGTCCGGGGAGCTGTTTTTT; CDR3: CASSLGDGSGELFF
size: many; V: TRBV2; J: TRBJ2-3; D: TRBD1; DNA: TGTGCCAGTCGAACAGGGGCGGGCACAGATACGCAGTATTTT; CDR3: CASRTGAGTDTQYF
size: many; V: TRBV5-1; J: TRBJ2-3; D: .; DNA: TGCGCCAGCAGCTTGGACGGGGCCGGCACAGATACGCAGTATTTT; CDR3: CASSLDGAGTDTQYF
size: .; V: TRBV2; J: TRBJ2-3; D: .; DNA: TGTGCCAGCAATCTGGTGCGGAGCACAGATACGCAGTATTTT; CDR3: CASNLVRSTDTQYF
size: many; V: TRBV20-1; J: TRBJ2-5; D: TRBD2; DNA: TGCAGTGCTTCCCTAAGACTAGCGGGGGGCCGAGGTCGGATGACCCAGTACTTC; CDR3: CSASLRLAGGRGRMTQYF
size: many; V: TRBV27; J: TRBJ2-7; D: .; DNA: TGTGCCAGCAGTTTCACCCCGACACTCTCCTACGAGCAGTACTTC; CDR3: CASSFTPTLSYEQYF
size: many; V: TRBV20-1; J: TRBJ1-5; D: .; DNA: TGCAGTGCTAGTAAGGGAAGGGATCAGCCCCAGCATTTT; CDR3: CSASKGRDQPQHF
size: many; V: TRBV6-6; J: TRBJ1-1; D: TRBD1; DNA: TGTGCCAGCAGACGTGGACAGGGCAGTACTGAAGCTTTCTTT; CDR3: CASRRGQGSTEAFF
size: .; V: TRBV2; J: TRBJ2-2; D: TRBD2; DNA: TGTGCCAGCGGGGGGACTAGGGTCGGCGGGGAGCTGTTTTTT; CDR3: CASGGTRVGGELFF
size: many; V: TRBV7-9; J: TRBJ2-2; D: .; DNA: TGTGCCAGCAGCTGGCCCTGGGCAACAGCGAACACCGGGGAGCTGTTTTTT; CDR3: CASSWPWATANTGELFF
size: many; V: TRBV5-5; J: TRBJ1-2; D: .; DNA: TGTGCCAGCAGCCTAAAGGGGGACACTTATGGCTACACCTTC; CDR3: CASSLKGDTYGYTF
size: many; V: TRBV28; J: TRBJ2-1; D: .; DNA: TGTGCCAGCAGTTTCAGCGTAGTTGCTAGCGAGTACAATGAGCAGTTCTTC; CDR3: CASSFSVVASEYNEQFF
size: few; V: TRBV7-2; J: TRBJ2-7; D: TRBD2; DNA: TGTGCCAGCAGCTTCGGCCAGAGGCTAGCGGGACTAAACGAGCAGTACTTC; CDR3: CASSFGQRLAGLNEQYF